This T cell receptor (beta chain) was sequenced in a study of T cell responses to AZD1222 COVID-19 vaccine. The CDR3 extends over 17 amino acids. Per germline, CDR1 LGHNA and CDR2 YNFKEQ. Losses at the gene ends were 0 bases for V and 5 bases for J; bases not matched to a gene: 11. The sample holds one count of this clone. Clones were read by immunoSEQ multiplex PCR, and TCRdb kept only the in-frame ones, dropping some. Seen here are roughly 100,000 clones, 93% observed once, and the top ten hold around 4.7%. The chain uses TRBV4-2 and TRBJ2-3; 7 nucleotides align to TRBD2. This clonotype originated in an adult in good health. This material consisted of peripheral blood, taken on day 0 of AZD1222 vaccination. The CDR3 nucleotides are TGTGCCAGCAGCCAAGAAATGTGGCGGGAGATGGGAGATACGCAGTATTTT. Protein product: CASSQEMWREMGDTQYF.